A selection of T cell receptor beta chains follows, all from one sample in a study of blood T cell repertoires in COVID-19. Clones were sequenced by immunoSEQ multiplex PCR, and TCRdb holds only the in-frame ones, with some missing. The data contain around 170,000 clones, 65% to 90% of them seen just once; the ten biggest clones take up over 7.5%. The sample consisted of peripheral blood. Receptor source: a man in his fifties with active or convalescent COVID-19. Both conserved end residues are trimmed from each CDR3.

CDR3aa	v_gene	j_gene
ASSPATGGGSNQPQH	TRBV10-2	TRBJ1-5
ASRETGGAGNTIY	TRBV6-5	TRBJ1-3
ASSSRTGEVNTEAF	TRBV19	TRBJ1-1
ASSPGQGGNQPQH	TRBV5-1	TRBJ1-5
ASSPLGGSNTEAF	TRBV7-3	TRBJ1-1
ASSIDLFAYNEQF	TRBV19	TRBJ2-1
ASSLDGRAGNEQF	TRBV5-1	TRBJ2-1
ASSLDTVNPLH	TRBV7-9	TRBJ1-6
SVETPGVYGYT	TRBV29-1	TRBJ1-2
ASSLLAGMETQY	TRBV7-2	TRBJ2-5